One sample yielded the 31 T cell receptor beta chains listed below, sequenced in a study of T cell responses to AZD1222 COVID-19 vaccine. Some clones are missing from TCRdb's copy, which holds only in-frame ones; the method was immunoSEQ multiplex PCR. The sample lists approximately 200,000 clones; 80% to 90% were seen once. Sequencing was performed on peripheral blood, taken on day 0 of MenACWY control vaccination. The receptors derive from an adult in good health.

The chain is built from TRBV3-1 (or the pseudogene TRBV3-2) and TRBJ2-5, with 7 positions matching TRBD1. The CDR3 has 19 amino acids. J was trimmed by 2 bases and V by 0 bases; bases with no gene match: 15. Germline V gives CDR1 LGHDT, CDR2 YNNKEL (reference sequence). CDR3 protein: CASSQDLPGTPGGQETQYF. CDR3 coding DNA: TGTGCCAGCAGCCAAGATTTACCCGGGACCCCAGGGGGACAAGAGACCCAGTACTTC.

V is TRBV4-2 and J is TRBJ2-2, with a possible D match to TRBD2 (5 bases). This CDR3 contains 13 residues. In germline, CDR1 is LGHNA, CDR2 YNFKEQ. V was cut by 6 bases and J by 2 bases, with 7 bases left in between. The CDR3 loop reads CASRRENTGELFF. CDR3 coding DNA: TGTGCCAGCAGACGGGAAAACACCGGGGAGCTGTTTTTT.

The CDR3 DNA follows: TGTGCCAGCAGTTTCATCAGGGAAGTTCAGCCCCAGCATTTT. It is translated as CASSFIREVQPQHF. The V call is TRBV28, the J call TRBJ1-5, with D possibly matching TRBD1 (5 bases). CDR1 MDHEN and CDR2 SYDVKM come from the germline V gene. The CDR3 runs to 14 residues. The germline V and J ends were trimmed by 3 bases and 6 bases, with 12 bases remaining between them.

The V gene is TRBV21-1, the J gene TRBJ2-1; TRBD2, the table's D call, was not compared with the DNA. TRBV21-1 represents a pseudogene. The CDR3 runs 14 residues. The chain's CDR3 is CAHPRAWGYNEQFF. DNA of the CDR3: TGTGCCCACCCGAGGGCCTGGGGTTACAATGAGCAGTTCTTC.

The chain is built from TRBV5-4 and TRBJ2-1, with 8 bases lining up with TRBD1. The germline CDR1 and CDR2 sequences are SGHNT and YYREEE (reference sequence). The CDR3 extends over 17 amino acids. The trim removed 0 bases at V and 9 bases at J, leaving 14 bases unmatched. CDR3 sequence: CASSLGGQGGSTGEQFF. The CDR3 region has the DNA TGTGCCAGCAGCTTGGGCGGACAGGGAGGAAGTACGGGTGAGCAGTTCTTC.

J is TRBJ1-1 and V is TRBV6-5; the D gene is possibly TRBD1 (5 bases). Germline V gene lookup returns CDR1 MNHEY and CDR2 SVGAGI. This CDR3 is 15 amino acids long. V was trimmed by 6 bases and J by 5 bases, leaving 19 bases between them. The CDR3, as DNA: TGTGCCAGCAGGGGGGATGGTGGTAAAACGACTGAAGCTTTCTTT. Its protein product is CASRGDGGKTTEAFF.

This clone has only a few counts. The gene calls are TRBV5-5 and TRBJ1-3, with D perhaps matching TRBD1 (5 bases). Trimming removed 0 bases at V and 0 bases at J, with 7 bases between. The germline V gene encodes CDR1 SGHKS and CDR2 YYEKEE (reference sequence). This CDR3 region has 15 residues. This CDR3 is CASSLDQGSGNTIYF. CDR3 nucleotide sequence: TGTGCCAGCAGCTTGGACCAGGGCTCTGGAAACACCATATATTTT.

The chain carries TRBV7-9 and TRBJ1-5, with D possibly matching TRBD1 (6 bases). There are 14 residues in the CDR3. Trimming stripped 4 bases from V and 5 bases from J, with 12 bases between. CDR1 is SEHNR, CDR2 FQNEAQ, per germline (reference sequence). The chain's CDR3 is CASSSSGVDQPQHF. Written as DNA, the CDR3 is TGTGCCAGCAGCTCCTCAGGGGTTGATCAGCCCCAGCATTTT. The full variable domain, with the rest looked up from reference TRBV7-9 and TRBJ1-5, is DTGVSQNPRHKITKRGQNVTFRCDPISEHNRLYWYRQTLGQGPEFLTYFQNEAQLEKSRLLSDRFSAERPKGSFSTLEIQRTEQGDSAMYLCASSSSGVDQPQHFGDGTRLSIL.

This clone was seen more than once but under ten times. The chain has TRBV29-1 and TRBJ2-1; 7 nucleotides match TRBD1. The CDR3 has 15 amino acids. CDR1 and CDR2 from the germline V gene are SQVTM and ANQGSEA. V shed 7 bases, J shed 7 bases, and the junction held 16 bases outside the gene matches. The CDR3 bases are TGCAGCGACAGCATCCAAAGACAGGGATTGAATGAGCAGTTCTTC. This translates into CSDSIQRQGLNEQFF.

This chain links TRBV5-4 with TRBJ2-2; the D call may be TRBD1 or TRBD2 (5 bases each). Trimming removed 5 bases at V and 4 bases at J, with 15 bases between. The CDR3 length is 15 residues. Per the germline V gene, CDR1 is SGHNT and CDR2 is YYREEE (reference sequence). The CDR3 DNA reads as TGTGCCAGCAGAAGAGGGGCTGATGGCACCGGGGAGCTGTTTTTT. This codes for CASRRGADGTGELFF.

CDR3 nucleotides: TGCGCCAGCAGCTCGGGACAACGGACTAATGAAAAACTGTTTTTT. It codes for CASSSGQRTNEKLFF. The chain couples TRBV5-1 to TRBJ1-4; perhaps TRBD1 as D (6 bases). This CDR3 is built from 15 residues. The V end lost 3 bases, the J end lost 2 bases, and 11 bases lay between the germline ends. Germline lookup yields CDR1 SGHRS and CDR2 YFSETQ.

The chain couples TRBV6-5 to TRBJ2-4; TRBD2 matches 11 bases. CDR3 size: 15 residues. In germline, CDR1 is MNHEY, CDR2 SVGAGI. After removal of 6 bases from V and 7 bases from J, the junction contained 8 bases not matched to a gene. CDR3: CASRPVAGGPNIQYF. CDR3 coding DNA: TGTGCCAGCAGGCCCGTAGCGGGAGGGCCTAACATTCAGTACTTC.

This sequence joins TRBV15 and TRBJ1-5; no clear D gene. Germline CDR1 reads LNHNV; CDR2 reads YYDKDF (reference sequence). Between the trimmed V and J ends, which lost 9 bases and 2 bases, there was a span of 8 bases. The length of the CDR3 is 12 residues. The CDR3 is CATRGGNQPQHF. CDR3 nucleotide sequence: TGTGCCACACGGGGAGGCAATCAGCCCCAGCATTTT.

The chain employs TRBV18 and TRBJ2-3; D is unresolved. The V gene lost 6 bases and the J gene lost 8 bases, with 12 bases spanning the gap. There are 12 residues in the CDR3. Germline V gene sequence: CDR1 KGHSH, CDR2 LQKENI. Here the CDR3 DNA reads TGTGCCAGCTCCCCCCCCGAAGGTACGCAGTATTTT. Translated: CASSPPEGTQYF. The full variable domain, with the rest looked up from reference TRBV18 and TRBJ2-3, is NAGVMQNPRHLVRRRGQEARLRCSPMKGHSHVYWYRQLPEEGLKFMVYLQKENIIDESGMPKERFSAEFPKEGPSILRIQQVVRGDSAAYFCASSPPEGTQYFGPGTRLTVL.

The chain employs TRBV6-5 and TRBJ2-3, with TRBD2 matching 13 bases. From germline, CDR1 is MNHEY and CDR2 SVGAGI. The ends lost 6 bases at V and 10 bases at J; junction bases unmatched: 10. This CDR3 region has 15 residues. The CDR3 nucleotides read TGTGCCAGCAGCCGGACTAGCGGGGGATCCTTTTCGCAGTATTTT. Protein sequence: CASSRTSGGSFSQYF.

The CDR3 DNA reads TGTGCCGGGATTGGGACAGGGGGCGAAAACACCATATATTTT. It encodes CAGIGTGGENTIYF. The chain combines TRBV30 with TRBJ1-3; TRBD1 matches 12 bases. This CDR3 spans 14 amino acids. CDR1 GTSNPN and CDR2 SVGIG come from the germline V gene (reference sequence). V lost 8 bases and J lost 6; bases outside the gene matches: 8.

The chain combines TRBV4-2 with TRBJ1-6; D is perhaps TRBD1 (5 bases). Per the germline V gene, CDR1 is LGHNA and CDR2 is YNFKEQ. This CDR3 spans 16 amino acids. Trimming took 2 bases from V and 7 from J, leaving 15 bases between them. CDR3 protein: CASSQPEGQGNSPLHF. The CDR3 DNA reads TGTGCCAGCAGCCAACCCGAGGGCCAGGGAAATTCACCCCTCCACTTT.

Here the CDR3 reads CASSYTGTGIYEQYF. The CDR3 nucleotides read TGTGCCAGCAGTTACACCGGGACAGGCATCTACGAGCAGTACTTC. The V call is TRBV6-5, the J call TRBJ2-7; TRBD1 matches at 8 bases. The CDR3 totals 15 residues. CDR1 is MNHEY and CDR2 is SVGAGI in the germline V gene. J was trimmed by 3 bases and V by 2 bases; bases with no gene match: 6.

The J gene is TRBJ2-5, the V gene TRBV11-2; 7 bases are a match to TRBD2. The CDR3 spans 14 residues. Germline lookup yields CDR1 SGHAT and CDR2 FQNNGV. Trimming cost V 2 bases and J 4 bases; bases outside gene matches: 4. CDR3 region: CASSLYGGLETQYF. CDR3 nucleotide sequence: TGTGCCAGCAGCTTATACGGGGGGTTAGAGACCCAGTACTTC. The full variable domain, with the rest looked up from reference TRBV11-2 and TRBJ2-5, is EAGVAQSPRYKIIEKRQSVAFWCNPISGHATLYWYQQILGQGPKLLIQFQNNGVVDDSQLPKDRFSAERLKGVDSTLKIQPAKLEDSAVYLCASSLYGGLETQYFGPGTRLLVL.

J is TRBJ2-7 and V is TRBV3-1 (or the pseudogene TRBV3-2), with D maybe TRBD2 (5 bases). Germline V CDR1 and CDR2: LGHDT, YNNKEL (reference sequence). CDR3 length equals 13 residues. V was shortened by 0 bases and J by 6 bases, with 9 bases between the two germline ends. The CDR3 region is CASSQDEGGEQYF. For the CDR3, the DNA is TGTGCCAGCAGCCAAGACGAGGGTGGCGAGCAGTACTTC.

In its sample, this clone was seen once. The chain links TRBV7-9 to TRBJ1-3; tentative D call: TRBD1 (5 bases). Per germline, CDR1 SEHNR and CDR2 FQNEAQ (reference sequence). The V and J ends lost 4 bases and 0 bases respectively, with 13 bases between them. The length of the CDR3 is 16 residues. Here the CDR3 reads CASSSRDDDSGNTIYF. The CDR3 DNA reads TGTGCCAGCAGCTCAAGGGACGACGACTCTGGAAACACCATATATTTT.

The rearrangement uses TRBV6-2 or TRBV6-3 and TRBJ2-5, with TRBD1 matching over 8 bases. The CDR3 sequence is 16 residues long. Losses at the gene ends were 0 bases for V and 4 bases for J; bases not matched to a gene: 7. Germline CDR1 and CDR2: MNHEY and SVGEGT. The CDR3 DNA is TGTGCCAGCAGTTACTCTAGGGACAGGTTTACAGAGACCCAGTACTTC. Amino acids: CASSYSRDRFTETQYF.

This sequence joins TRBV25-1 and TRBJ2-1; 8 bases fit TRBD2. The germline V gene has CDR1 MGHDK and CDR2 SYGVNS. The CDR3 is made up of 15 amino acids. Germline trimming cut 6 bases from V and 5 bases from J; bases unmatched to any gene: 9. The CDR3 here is CASSRDLAGNNEQFF. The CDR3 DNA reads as TGTGCCAGCAGCCGAGACCTAGCGGGTAACAATGAGCAGTTCTTC.

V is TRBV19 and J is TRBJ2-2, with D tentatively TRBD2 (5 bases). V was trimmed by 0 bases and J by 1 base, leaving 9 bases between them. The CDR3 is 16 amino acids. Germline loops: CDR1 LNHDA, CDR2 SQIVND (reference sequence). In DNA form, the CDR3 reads TGTGCCAGTAGTATAGAAGACTACCTGAACACCGGGGAGCTGTTTTTT. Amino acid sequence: CASSIEDYLNTGELFF.

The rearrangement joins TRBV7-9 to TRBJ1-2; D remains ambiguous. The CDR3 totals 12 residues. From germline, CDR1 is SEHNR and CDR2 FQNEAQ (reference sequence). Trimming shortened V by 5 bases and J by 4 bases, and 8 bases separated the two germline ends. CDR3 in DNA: TGTGCCAGCAGCCGGCCCCCCTATGGCTACACCTTC. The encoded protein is CASSRPPYGYTF.

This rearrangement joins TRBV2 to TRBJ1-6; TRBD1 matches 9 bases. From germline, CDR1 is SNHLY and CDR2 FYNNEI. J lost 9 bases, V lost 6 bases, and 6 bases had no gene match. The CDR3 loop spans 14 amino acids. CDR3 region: CASSTGGEGSPLHF. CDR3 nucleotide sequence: TGTGCCAGCAGCACAGGGGGCGAAGGTTCACCCCTCCACTTT.

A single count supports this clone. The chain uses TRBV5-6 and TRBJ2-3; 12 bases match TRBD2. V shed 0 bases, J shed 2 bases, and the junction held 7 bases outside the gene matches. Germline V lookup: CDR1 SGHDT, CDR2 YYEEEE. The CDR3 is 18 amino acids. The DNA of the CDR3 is TGTGCCAGCAGCTTGGTAAATGGACTAGCGGGGTCCACAGATACGCAGTATTTT. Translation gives CASSLVNGLAGSTDTQYF.

CDR3 region: CASSYSEVLDEETQYF. For the CDR3, the DNA is TGTGCCAGCAGTTACTCGGAGGTACTAGACGAAGAGACCCAGTACTTC. The chain uses TRBV6-5 and TRBJ2-5; the D gene is possibly TRBD2 (5 bases). This CDR3 is 16 amino acids long. Germline V gene sequence: CDR1 MNHEY, CDR2 SVGAGI. Trimming pared 0 bases from V and 3 bases from J, leaving 14 bases between.

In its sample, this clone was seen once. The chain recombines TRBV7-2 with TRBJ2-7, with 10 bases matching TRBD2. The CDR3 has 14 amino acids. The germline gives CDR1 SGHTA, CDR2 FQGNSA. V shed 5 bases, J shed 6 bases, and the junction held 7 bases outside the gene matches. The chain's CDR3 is CASSSSGRDGEQYF. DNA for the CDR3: TGTGCCAGCAGCAGCAGCGGGAGGGACGGCGAGCAGTACTTC.

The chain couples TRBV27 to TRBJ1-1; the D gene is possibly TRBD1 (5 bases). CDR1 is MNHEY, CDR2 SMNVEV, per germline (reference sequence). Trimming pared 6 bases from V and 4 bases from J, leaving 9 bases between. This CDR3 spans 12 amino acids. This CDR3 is CASRAGGTEAFF. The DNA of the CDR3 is TGTGCCAGCAGGGCGGGGGGCACTGAAGCTTTCTTT.

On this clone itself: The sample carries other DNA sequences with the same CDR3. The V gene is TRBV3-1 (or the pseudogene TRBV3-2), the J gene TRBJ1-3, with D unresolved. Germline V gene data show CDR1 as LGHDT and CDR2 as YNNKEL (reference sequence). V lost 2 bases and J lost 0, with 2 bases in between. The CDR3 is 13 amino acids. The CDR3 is CASSQPSGNTIYF. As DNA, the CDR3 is TGTGCCAGCAGCCAACCCTCTGGAAACACCATATATTTT.